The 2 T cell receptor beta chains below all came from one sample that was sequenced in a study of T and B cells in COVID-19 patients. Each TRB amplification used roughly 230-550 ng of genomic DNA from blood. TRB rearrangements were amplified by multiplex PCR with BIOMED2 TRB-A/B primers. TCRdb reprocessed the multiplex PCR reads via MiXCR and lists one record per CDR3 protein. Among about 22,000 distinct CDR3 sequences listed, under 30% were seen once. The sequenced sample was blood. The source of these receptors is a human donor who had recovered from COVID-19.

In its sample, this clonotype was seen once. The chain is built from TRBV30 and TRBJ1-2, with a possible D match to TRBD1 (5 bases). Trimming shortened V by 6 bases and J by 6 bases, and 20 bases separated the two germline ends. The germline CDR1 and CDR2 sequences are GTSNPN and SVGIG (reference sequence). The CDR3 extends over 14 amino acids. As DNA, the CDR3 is TGTGCCTGTATGGGGACTATAATAGGGAATGGCTACACCTTC. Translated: CACMGTIIGNGYTF.

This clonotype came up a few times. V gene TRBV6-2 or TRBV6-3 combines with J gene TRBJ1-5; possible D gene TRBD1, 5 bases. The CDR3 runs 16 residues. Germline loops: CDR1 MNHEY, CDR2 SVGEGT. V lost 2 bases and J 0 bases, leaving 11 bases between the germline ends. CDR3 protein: CASSYVPGNSNQPQHF. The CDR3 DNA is TGTGCCAGCAGTTACGTTCCAGGGAATAGCAATCAGCCCCAGCATTTT.